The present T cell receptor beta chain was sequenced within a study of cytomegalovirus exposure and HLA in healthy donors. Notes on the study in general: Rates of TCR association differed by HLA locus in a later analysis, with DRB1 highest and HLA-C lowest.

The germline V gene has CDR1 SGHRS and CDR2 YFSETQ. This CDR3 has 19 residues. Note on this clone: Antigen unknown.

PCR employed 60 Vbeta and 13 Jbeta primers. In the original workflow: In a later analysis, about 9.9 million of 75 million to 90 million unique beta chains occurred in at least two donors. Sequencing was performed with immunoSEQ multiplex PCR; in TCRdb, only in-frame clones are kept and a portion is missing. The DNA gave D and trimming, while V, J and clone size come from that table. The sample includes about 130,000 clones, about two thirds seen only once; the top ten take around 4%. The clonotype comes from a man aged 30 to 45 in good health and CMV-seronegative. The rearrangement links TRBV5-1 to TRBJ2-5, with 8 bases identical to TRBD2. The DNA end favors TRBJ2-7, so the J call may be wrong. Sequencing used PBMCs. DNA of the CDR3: TGCGCCAGCAGTTCTTTCATTGGCGGGGGGCTCCCCTCCGGGTACGAGCAGTACTTC. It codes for CASSSFIGGGLPSGYEQYF.